The 11 T cell receptor beta chains below come from one sample, sequenced in a study of CD8+ T cells in alopecia areata. Extracted from the samples, RNA was reverse transcribed into cDNA to serve as the sequencing template. Produced via immunoSEQ multiplex PCR; TCRdb's table is partial and in-frame only. Seen here are about 140,000 clones, about two thirds observed once, and the top ten hold 36%. The specimen sequenced was CD8+ T cells sorted from blood. Receptors originate from a human donor in good health.

This rearrangement joins TRBV12-5 to TRBJ2-1; D might be TRBD1 (5 bases). CDR1 is LGHNT, CDR2 FRNRAP, per germline. V was clipped by 6 bases and J by 3 bases, with 9 bases between them. CDR3 length: 13 amino acids. CDR3 sequence: CASGRDSYNEQFF. The DNA for the CDR3 is TGTGCTAGTGGCCGTGACAGCTACAATGAGCAGTTCTTC.

This chain connects TRBV4-1 to TRBJ2-2, with TRBD2 identical over 15 bases. Per the germline V gene, CDR1 is MGHRA and CDR2 is YSYEKL. The CDR3 has 18 amino acids. V was pared by 2 bases and J by 3 bases, with 4 bases of the junction left unmatched. This CDR3 is CASSQRTSGRADTGELFF. CDR3 DNA sequence: TGCGCCAGCAGCCAAAGGACTAGCGGGAGGGCAGACACCGGGGAGCTGTTTTTT.

This clone was picked up a small number of times. The chain uses TRBV7-9 and TRBJ2-4; D possibly matches TRBD1 or TRBD2 (5 bases each). Trimming pared 5 bases from V and 8 bases from J, leaving 13 bases between. This CDR3 is built from 13 residues. Germline CDR1 SEHNR, CDR2 FQNEAQ (reference sequence). In DNA form, the CDR3 reads TGTGCCAGCAGCCTCCAGGGAGAGGACATTCAGTACTTC. Amino acids: CASSLQGEDIQYF.

The CDR3 DNA is TGTGCCAGCAGCTTAGGAGTGGGGGCTGGTTACGAGCAGTACTTC. Its protein is CASSLGVGAGYEQYF. The V gene is TRBV13, the J gene TRBJ2-7; D is possibly TRBD1 (6 bases). Trimming shortened V by 0 bases and J by 4 bases, and 13 bases separated the two germline ends. CDR1 is PRHDT and CDR2 is FYEKMQ in the germline V gene (reference sequence). The length of the CDR3 is 15 residues.

J is TRBJ2-2 and V is TRBV30; a weak D match, TRBD1 (6 bases). Trimming removed 2 bases from V and 4 bases from J, with 14 bases in between. CDR3 length: 15 amino acids. From germline, CDR1 is GTSNPN and CDR2 SVGIG (reference sequence). Here the CDR3 reads CAWSTGSYSTGELFF. In DNA, the CDR3 is TGTGCCTGGAGTACAGGGTCCTATAGCACCGGGGAGCTGTTTTTT. The whole variable domain, remainder taken from reference TRBV30 and TRBJ2-2, is SQTIHQWPATLVQPVGSPLSLECTVEGTSNPNLYWYRQAAGRGLQLLFYSVGIGQISSEVPQNLSASRPQDRQFILSSKKLLLSDSGFYLCAWSTGSYSTGELFFGEGSRLTVL.

The chain carries TRBV4-1 and TRBJ2-5; a weak D match, TRBD1 (6 bases). CDR1 is MGHRA and CDR2 is YSYEKL in the germline V gene. The CDR3 is made up of 15 amino acids. V was trimmed by 0 bases and J by 5 bases, leaving 13 bases between them. In DNA form, the CDR3 reads TGCGCCAGCAGCCAAGAGGACAGCCCGCCGGAGACCCAGTACTTC. Encoded protein: CASSQEDSPPETQYF.

The V and J genes are TRBV6-6 and TRBJ1-4; TRBD1 matches at 9 bases. This CDR3 comprises 15 residues. Trimming removed 7 bases from V and 3 bases from J; junction bases left unmatched: 6. Looked up from germline, CDR1 is MNHNY and CDR2 is SVGAGI (reference sequence). The CDR3 bases are TGTGCCAGCAAAGTACAGGGGGCTGCTAATGAAAAACTGTTTTTT. This codes for CASKVQGAANEKLFF.

This clone was detected only a few times. Here the CDR3 reads CASSMNNEQFF. The DNA of the CDR3 is TGTGCCAGCAGTATGAACAATGAGCAGTTCTTC. This chain links TRBV2 with TRBJ2-1, with D uncertain. Germline values: CDR1 SNHLY, CDR2 FYNNEI. Trimming stripped 5 bases from V and 5 bases from J, with 4 bases between. The CDR3 length is 11 residues.

This clone has only a few counts. This chain uses TRBV29-1 with TRBJ2-7; the D gene is possibly TRBD2 (6 bases). CDR3 length: 14 residues. V was trimmed by 2 bases and J by 4 bases, leaving 15 bases between them. Germline V lookup: CDR1 SQVTM, CDR2 ANQGSEA. CDR3 nucleotide sequence: TGCAGCGTTGAACTCTGGACTAACGGTTACGAGCAGTACTTC. It translates to CSVELWTNGYEQYF.

The J gene is TRBJ1-5, the V gene TRBV6-5; 7 nucleotides match TRBD1. The ends lost 5 bases at V and 12 bases at J; junction bases unmatched: 4. The germline CDR1 and CDR2 sequences are MNHEY and SVGAGI. The CDR3 has 11 residues. CDR3 DNA sequence: TGTGCCAGCAGTACCGGGGACAGCCAGCATTTT. Protein product: CASSTGDSQHF.

The DNA of the CDR3 is TGTGCCAGCAGTTACGGGTCAGGGTGGGAGCAGTTCTTC. As protein: CASSYGSGWEQFF. The V gene is TRBV6-5, the J gene TRBJ2-1; D perhaps matches TRBD1 (5 bases). Germline CDR1 MNHEY, CDR2 SVGAGI. Trimming removed 2 bases at V and 10 bases at J, with 12 bases between. The CDR3 spans 13 residues.